Shown below are 23 T cell receptor beta chains from a single sample sequenced in a study of T cell repertoires in ileal Crohn's disease. Generated by immunoSEQ multiplex PCR, the TCRdb table keeps only in-frame clones and is missing some. In the table there are some 28,000 clones, around three quarters of which are singletons. Sequenced sample: ileal tissue. Every receptor here comes from an adult with Crohn's disease.

The rearrangement uses TRBV6-5 and TRBJ2-7, with 7 bases lining up with TRBD2. Trimming cost V 7 bases and J 2 bases; bases outside gene matches: 8. Germline V gene data show CDR1 as MNHEY and CDR2 as SVGAGI. This CDR3 spans 14 amino acids. CDR3 in DNA: TGTGCCAGCACCATCGGGGGGAACACCTACGAGCAGTACTTC. Its translation is CASTIGGNTYEQYF.

Only a few counts were recorded for this clone. The gene calls are TRBV6-5 and TRBJ2-7, with a weak D call TRBD2 (6 bases). The V gene's germline CDR1 is MNHEY and CDR2 SVGAGI. V was cut by 6 bases and J by 0 bases, with 15 bases left in between. CDR3 length: 15 amino acids. The CDR3 loop is CASRRQQEGSYEQYF. CDR3 DNA sequence: TGTGCCAGCAGACGACAACAGGAGGGCTCCTACGAGCAGTACTTC.

This chain links TRBV9 with TRBJ2-1; TRBD2 aligns across 7 bases. This CDR3 has 16 residues. The J segment lost 3 bases and the V segment lost 0 bases, leaving 6 bases of the junction unmatched. Per the germline V gene, CDR1 is SGDLS and CDR2 is YYNGEE. The CDR3 coding sequence is TGTGCCAGCAGCGTAGGGGTCGGCGGGAGCTACAATGAGCAGTTCTTC. This sequence encodes CASSVGVGGSYNEQFF.

The J gene is TRBJ2-3, the V gene TRBV19; the match to TRBD2 covers 7 bases. This CDR3 region has 17 residues. Looked up from germline, CDR1 is LNHDA and CDR2 is SQIVND (reference sequence). V was pared by 3 bases and J by 6 bases, with 15 bases of the junction left unmatched. CDR3 in amino acids: CASSILQAGQYRDTQYF. The CDR3, as DNA: TGTGCCAGTAGTATCCTTCAAGCGGGGCAGTATAGGGATACGCAGTATTTT.

The chain recombines TRBV5-6 with TRBJ2-1; D is perhaps TRBD1 (5 bases). This CDR3 comprises 14 residues. Deletions cut 4 bases from V and 6 bases from J, with 14 bases between. Germline V CDR1 and CDR2: SGHDT, YYEEEE. The CDR3 protein is CASSPQGPGNEQFF. CDR3 DNA sequence: TGTGCCAGCAGCCCTCAGGGCCCGGGCAATGAGCAGTTCTTC.

The rearrangement uses TRBV5-4 and TRBJ1-2, with D perhaps TRBD1 (5 bases). Trimming shortened V by 2 bases and J by 0 bases, and 14 bases separated the two germline ends. Germline V gene lookup returns CDR1 SGHNT and CDR2 YYREEE (reference sequence). This CDR3 has 16 residues. The chain's CDR3 is CASSFLQGNPNYGYTF. The DNA for the CDR3 is TGTGCCAGCAGCTTTCTCCAGGGAAACCCTAACTATGGCTACACCTTC.

The V call is TRBV6-4, the J call TRBJ2-1; D may be TRBD2 (5 bases). Trimming shortened V by 6 bases and J by 0 bases, and 9 bases separated the two germline ends. The CDR3 totals 14 residues. CDR1 and CDR2 (germline): MRHNA, SNTAGT. CDR3 sequence: CASSPDYSYNEQFF. CDR3 DNA sequence: TGTGCCAGCAGCCCAGACTACTCCTACAATGAGCAGTTCTTC.

The chain combines TRBV13 with TRBJ2-5, with TRBD2 matching over 7 bases. The J call may be in error: the DNA end matches TRBJ2-7 better. This CDR3 region has 14 residues. From germline, CDR1 is PRHDT and CDR2 FYEKMQ (reference sequence). The CDR3, as DNA: TGTGCCAGCAGCTTTTTGAGGGAGGGCTACGAGCAGTACTTC. As protein: CASSFLREGYEQYF.

The chain couples TRBV11-2 to TRBJ2-4, with TRBD2 matching 9 bases. Looked up from germline, CDR1 is SGHAT and CDR2 is FQNNGV. The CDR3 runs to 16 residues. J lost 9 bases, V lost 5 bases, and 14 bases had no gene match. The CDR3 is CASSLPSGTGGGIQYF. The CDR3 DNA is TGTGCCAGCAGCCTCCCTAGCGGGACCGGGGGGGGCATTCAGTACTTC.

This chain connects TRBV7-6 to TRBJ2-3, with 10 bases aligning to TRBD2. The V gene's germline CDR1 is SGHVS and CDR2 FNYEAQ. The V and J ends lost 1 base and 3 bases, in that order; junction bases with no gene match: 1. The length of the CDR3 is 15 residues. The CDR3, as DNA: TGTGCCAGCAGCTTAGGAGCGGGGGGGACAGATACGCAGTATTTT. Translation: CASSLGAGGTDTQYF. Full variable domain (remainder filled in from reference TRBV7-6 and TRBJ2-3): GAGVSQSPRYKVTKRGQDVALRCDPISGHVSLYWYRQALGQGPEFLTYFNYEAQQDKSGLPNDRFSAERPEGSISTLTIQRTEQRDSAMYRCASSLGAGGTDTQYFGPGTRLTVL.

V usage is TRBV5-6 and J usage is TRBJ2-7; 7 nucleotides agree with TRBD1. The CDR3 consists of 14 residues. The V segment lost 3 bases and the J segment 2 bases; nucleotides outside the gene matches: 5. In germline, CDR1 is SGHDT, CDR2 YYEEEE. The CDR3 DNA follows: TGTGCCAGCAGCTCGTATGGGACAGCCTACGAGCAGTACTTC. This translates into CASSSYGTAYEQYF.

The chain combines TRBV27 with TRBJ2-1; D may be TRBD2 (6 bases). CDR1 is MNHEY and CDR2 is SMNVEV in the germline V gene (reference sequence). V lost 3 bases, J lost 6 bases, and 6 bases lay in between. The CDR3 totals 12 residues. In DNA, the CDR3 is TGTGCCAGCAGTTTTAGCGGCAATGAGCAGTTCTTC. Translated, it gives CASSFSGNEQFF.

The chain uses TRBV5-4 and TRBJ2-3; 7 nucleotides match TRBD2. CDR3 length: 16 amino acids. V was pared by 3 bases and J by 1 base, with 8 bases of the junction left unmatched. Per the germline V gene, CDR1 is SGHNT and CDR2 is YYREEE (reference sequence). The CDR3 sequence is CASSSRMAGGTDTQYF. The CDR3 region has the DNA TGTGCCAGCAGCTCAAGAATGGCGGGAGGCACAGATACGCAGTATTTT.

This clone was detected only a few times. The chain combines TRBV4-2 with TRBJ1-1, with 7 positions matching TRBD1. The CDR3 runs to 14 residues. CDR1 and CDR2 (germline): LGHNA, YNFKEQ. Trimming removed 4 bases from V and 4 bases from J; junction bases left unmatched: 6. The CDR3: CASSLRQGGTEAFF. The CDR3 DNA reads TGTGCCAGCAGCCTGCGACAGGGCGGCACTGAAGCTTTCTTT.

The chain joins TRBV6-5 to TRBJ1-3; TRBD1 aligns across 8 bases. Per germline, CDR1 MNHEY and CDR2 SVGAGI. This CDR3 region has 15 residues. V lost 6 bases and J lost 4; bases outside the gene matches: 8. CDR3 in DNA: TGTGCCAGCAGCCTACGGACAGGGTACGGAAACACCATATATTTT. Translation gives CASSLRTGYGNTIYF.

The chain carries TRBV6-5 and TRBJ1-2, with 10 bases identical to TRBD1. In germline, CDR1 is MNHEY, CDR2 SVGAGI. The ends lost 5 bases at V and 7 bases at J; junction bases unmatched: 7. The CDR3 sequence is 14 residues long. For the CDR3, the DNA is TGTGCCAGCAGTCCGGGACAGGGGATAATTGGCTACACCTTC. Amino acids: CASSPGQGIIGYTF.

The rearrangement joins TRBV5-1 to TRBJ2-2; D is uncertain. This CDR3 has 14 residues. Trimming removed 0 bases at V and 6 bases at J, with 9 bases between. CDR1 is SGHRS, CDR2 YFSETQ, per germline. CDR3 DNA sequence: TGCGCCAGCAGCTTGGGGCTCTTGCCCGGGGAGCTGTTTTTT. Protein product: CASSLGLLPGELFF. The full variable domain, rest sourced from reference TRBV5-1 and TRBJ2-2, is KAGVTQTPRYLIKTRGQQVTLSCSPISGHRSVSWYQQTPGQGLQFLFEYFSETQRNKGNFPGRFSGRQFSNSRSEMNVSTLELGDSALYLCASSLGLLPGELFFGEGSRLTVL.

The chain joins TRBV2 to TRBJ1-2, with D perhaps matching TRBD1 (6 bases). Germline V gives CDR1 SNHLY, CDR2 FYNNEI. CDR3 length: 14 residues. Trimming shortened V by 1 base and J by 2 bases, and 8 bases separated the two germline ends. The CDR3 DNA reads TGTGCCAGCAGTGAAGGCAGGGGCAACTATGGCTACACCTTC. It is translated as CASSEGRGNYGYTF.

CDR3 sequence: CASSYSANYEQYF. DNA of the CDR3: TGTGCCAGCAGTTACTCGGCAAACTACGAGCAGTACTTC. The J gene is TRBJ2-7, the V gene TRBV6-6; no clear D. CDR1 MNHNY and CDR2 SVGAGI come from the germline V gene (reference sequence). V lost 0 bases, J lost 3 bases, and 6 bases lay in between. The CDR3 covers 13 residues.

The chain links TRBV7-3 to TRBJ2-7; 7 bases match TRBD2. The germline CDR1 and CDR2 sequences are SGHTA and FQGTGA. The CDR3 runs 14 residues. The trim removed 2 bases at V and 9 bases at J, leaving 10 bases unmatched. CDR3 nucleotides: TGTGCCAGCAGCTTACTAGCGGAGAAGTCTCCGCAGTACTTC. It translates to CASSLLAEKSPQYF.

V gene TRBV7-3 combines with J gene TRBJ2-1; 7 nucleotides agree with TRBD1. The germline V gene encodes CDR1 SGHTA and CDR2 FQGTGA. V dropped 5 bases and J dropped 10; count of bases not matched to a gene: 8. The CDR3 has 13 residues. The CDR3 spells CASSIKMTGEQFF. Written as DNA, the CDR3 is TGTGCCAGCAGCATAAAGATGACAGGGGAGCAGTTCTTC.

The chain combines TRBV18 with TRBJ2-5, with D perhaps matching TRBD2 (6 bases). The DNA matches TRBJ2-7 better at its end, which makes the J call doubtful. From germline, CDR1 is KGHSH and CDR2 LQKENI. The CDR3 runs 14 residues. The CDR3 bases are TGTGCCAGCTCACCACCGGCCGGGAGCTACGAGCAGTACTTC. Encoded protein: CASSPPAGSYEQYF.

Only one count was recorded for this clone. The J gene is TRBJ2-3, the V gene TRBV9; 12 nucleotides match TRBD2. V lost 1 base to trimming and J lost 5 bases; unmatched junction nucleotides: 5. Per the germline V gene, CDR1 is SGDLS and CDR2 is YYNGEE. CDR3 length equals 16 residues. The CDR3 sequence: CASSVLAGGPGDTQYF. The CDR3 DNA sequence: TGTGCCAGCAGCGTACTAGCGGGAGGGCCTGGAGATACGCAGTATTTT. Together with reference TRBV9 and TRBJ2-3, the CDR3 gives the full variable domain: DSGVTQTPKHLITATGQRVTLRCSPRSGDLSVYWYQQSLDQGLQFLIQYYNGEERAKGNILERFSAQQFPDLHSELNLSSLELGDSALYFCASSVLAGGPGDTQYFGPGTRLTVL.